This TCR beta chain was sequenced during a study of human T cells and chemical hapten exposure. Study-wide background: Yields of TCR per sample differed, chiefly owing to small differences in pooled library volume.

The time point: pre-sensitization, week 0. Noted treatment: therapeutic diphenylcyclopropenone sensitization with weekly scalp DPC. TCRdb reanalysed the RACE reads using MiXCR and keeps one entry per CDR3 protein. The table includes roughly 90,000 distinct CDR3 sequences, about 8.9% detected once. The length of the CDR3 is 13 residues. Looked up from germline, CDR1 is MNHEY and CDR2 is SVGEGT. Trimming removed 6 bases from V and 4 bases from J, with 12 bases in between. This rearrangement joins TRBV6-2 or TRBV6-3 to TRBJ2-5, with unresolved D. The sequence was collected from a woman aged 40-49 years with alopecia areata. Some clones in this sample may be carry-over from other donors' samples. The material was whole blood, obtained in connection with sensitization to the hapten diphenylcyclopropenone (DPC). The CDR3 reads CASSRPARETQYF. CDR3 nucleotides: TGTGCCAGCAGCCGACCTGCCCGAGAGACCCAGTACTTC.